Listed below are T cell receptor beta chains from one sample, sequenced in a study of CD8+ T cells in alopecia areata. Here immunoSEQ multiplex PCR was the method, and the copy in TCRdb shows in-frame clones only, minus some. Of around 200,000 clones in the sample, about 60% were seen once. The sample here was CD8+ T cells sorted from blood, taken at week 24, from a patient treated with tofacitinib. These receptors were obtained from a human donor with alopecia areata. The CDR3 runs from the conserved cysteine through the conserved F or W. A D gene is named only where the DNA matches it firmly. The size of a clone is reported for some rows only, either as once, few or many, or as a class for expanded clones.

size: -
V: TRBV7-8
D: -
J: TRBJ2-1
CDR3: CASSLGGTNEQFF
DNA: TGTGCCAGCAGCTTGGGGGGTACGAATGAGCAGTTCTTC

size: once
V: TRBV30
D: TRBD1
J: TRBJ1-1
CDR3: CAWSPTGLNTEAFF
DNA: TGTGCCTGGAGTCCGACAGGGTTAAACACTGAAGCTTTCTTT

size: -
V: TRBV5-1
D: -
J: TRBJ2-1
CDR3: CASSLRDFYNEQFF
DNA: TGCGCCAGCAGCTTGAGGGACTTCTACAATGAGCAGTTCTTC

size: -
V: TRBV30
D: -
J: TRBJ1-1
CDR3: CAWSRRGNTEAFF
DNA: TGTGCCTGGAGTAGAAGAGGGAACACTGAAGCTTTCTTT

size: -
V: TRBV6-5
D: TRBD2
J: TRBJ2-7
CDR3: CASSAGASGGYEQYF
DNA: TGTGCCAGCAGTGCCGGTGCTAGCGGGGGCTACGAGCAGTACTTC

size: -
V: TRBV15
D: -
J: TRBJ1-1
CDR3: CATSRARGSTEAFF
DNA: TGTGCCACCAGCAGAGCCCGGGGGAGCACTGAAGCTTTCTTT

size: few
V: TRBV11-2
D: -
J: TRBJ2-2
CDR3: CASSFRGPMAGELFF
DNA: TGTGCCAGCAGCTTCCGGGGCCCAATGGCCGGGGAGCTGTTTTTT

size: -
V: TRBV30
D: -
J: TRBJ2-1
CDR3: CAWRGPSDYNEQFF
DNA: TGTGCCTGGAGGGGGCCTAGCGACTACAATGAGCAGTTCTTC

size: -
V: TRBV4-1
D: -
J: TRBJ2-5
CDR3: CASSQEWRLRRETQYF
DNA: TGCGCCAGCAGCCAAGAATGGAGACTGCGGCGGGAGACCCAGTACTTC

size: -
V: TRBV29-1
D: -
J: TRBJ2-7
CDR3: CSVENTDSYEQYF
DNA: TGCAGCGTTGAAAATACAGACTCCTACGAGCAGTACTTC

size: -
V: TRBV5-1
D: -
J: TRBJ2-5
CDR3: CAGRAWETQYF
DNA: TGCGCCGGCAGGGCTTGGGAGACCCAGTACTTC

size: -
V: TRBV2
D: -
J: TRBJ2-3
CDR3: CASRPGSSTDTQYF
DNA: TGTGCCAGCAGACCAGGCTCTAGCACAGATACGCAGTATTTT

size: -
V: TRBV4-2
D: TRBD2
J: TRBJ2-3
CDR3: CASSQDGLAGGPNTQYF
DNA: TGTGCCAGCAGCCAAGACGGACTAGCGGGGGGGCCGAATACGCAGTATTTT

size: -
V: TRBV14
D: -
J: TRBJ2-7
CDR3: CASSQYRTYEQYF
DNA: TGTGCCAGCAGCCAGTACAGGACCTACGAGCAGTACTTC

size: once
V: TRBV7-6
D: TRBD1
J: TRBJ2-7
CDR3: CASSTRDRVHEQYF
DNA: TGTGCCAGCAGCACTCGGGACAGGGTACACGAGCAGTACTTC

size: -
V: TRBV5-1
D: -
J: TRBJ2-7
CDR3: CASSPPGSYEQYF
DNA: TGCGCCAGCAGCCCCCCTGGATCCTACGAGCAGTACTTC

size: few
V: TRBV27
D: -
J: TRBJ2-2
CDR3: CASSFGGAGELFF
DNA: TGTGCCAGCAGTTTCGGAGGGGCCGGGGAGCTGTTTTTT

size: -
V: TRBV10-3
D: -
J: TRBJ2-7
CDR3: CAISDPGEQYF
DNA: TGTGCCATCTCGGACCCGGGGGAGCAGTACTTC

size: few
V: TRBV14
D: -
J: TRBJ1-4
CDR3: CASSPINEKLFF
DNA: TGTGCCAGCAGCCCGATTAATGAAAAACTGTTTTTT

size: -
V: TRBV29-1
D: -
J: TRBJ2-7
CDR3: CSVEVGAYEQYF
DNA: TGCAGCGTTGAGGTAGGGGCGTACGAGCAGTACTTC

size: -
V: TRBV6-1
D: -
J: TRBJ1-5
CDR3: CASSEGLGNQPQHF
DNA: TGTGCCAGCAGTGAAGGGTTGGGCAATCAGCCCCAGCATTTT

size: -
V: TRBV7-6
D: -
J: TRBJ2-7
CDR3: CASSFGESFSYEQYF
DNA: TGTGCCAGCAGCTTTGGAGAGTCTTTCTCCTACGAGCAGTACTTC

size: -
V: TRBV6-5
D: -
J: TRBJ1-2
CDR3: CASSKGVEFNYGYTF
DNA: TGTGCCAGCAGCAAAGGGGTAGAGTTTAACTATGGCTACACCTTC

size: -
V: TRBV7-9
D: -
J: TRBJ2-7
CDR3: CASSLTGLTYEQYF
DNA: TGTGCCAGCAGCTTAACCGGACTGACCTACGAGCAGTACTTC

size: -
V: TRBV13
D: -
J: TRBJ1-2
CDR3: CASSLGSRALPNYGYTF
DNA: TGTGCCAGCAGCTTGGGCTCCCGGGCGCTACCTAACTATGGCTACACCTTC

size: -
V: TRBV19
D: TRBD2
J: TRBJ2-5
CDR3: CASIQRGGKETQYF
DNA: TGTGCCAGTATACAACGCGGGGGAAAGGAGACCCAGTACTTC

size: few
V: TRBV2
D: -
J: TRBJ2-7
CDR3: CASSERGLYEQYF
DNA: TGTGCCAGCAGTGAGCGGGGGCTGTACGAGCAGTACTTC

size: -
V: TRBV30
D: -
J: TRBJ2-7
CDR3: CAWSLRGYEQYF
DNA: TGTGCCTGGAGTCTCCGGGGCTACGAGCAGTACTTC

size: once
V: TRBV11-2
D: -
J: TRBJ2-1
CDR3: CASSLGSYNEQFF
DNA: TGTGCCAGCAGCTTGGGCTCCTACAATGAGCAGTTCTTC

size: -
V: TRBV27
D: -
J: TRBJ1-1
CDR3: CASSTQGTEAFF
DNA: TGTGCCAGCAGCACGCAGGGCACTGAAGCTTTCTTT

size: -
V: TRBV14
D: -
J: TRBJ2-7
CDR3: CASSQDTEQYF
DNA: TGTGCCAGCAGCCAAGATACCGAGCAGTACTTC

size: -
V: TRBV7-9
D: -
J: TRBJ2-7
CDR3: CASSLVGVPEQYF
DNA: TGTGCCAGCAGCTTAGTTGGTGTACCCGAGCAGTACTTC

size: -
V: TRBV19
D: -
J: TRBJ1-5
CDR3: CASSTGAGAWQPQHF
DNA: TGTGCCAGTAGTACGGGCGCAGGGGCCTGGCAGCCCCAGCATTTT

size: -
V: TRBV10-3
D: -
J: TRBJ1-1
CDR3: CAISGGLRRDTEAFF
DNA: TGTGCCATCAGTGGGGGACTCCGGCGGGACACTGAAGCTTTCTTT

size: -
V: TRBV29-1
D: -
J: TRBJ1-2
CDR3: CSVEDRVYGYTF
DNA: TGCAGCGTTGAAGACAGGGTCTATGGCTACACCTTC

size: -
V: TRBV11-2
D: -
J: TRBJ2-1
CDR3: CASSLAVNEQFF
DNA: TGTGCCAGCAGCTTAGCGGTTAATGAGCAGTTCTTC

size: once
V: TRBV5-1
D: -
J: TRBJ1-2
CDR3: CASSLEDKIYGYTF
DNA: TGCGCCAGCAGCTTGGAAGACAAGATCTATGGCTACACCTTC

size: -
V: TRBV6-5
D: -
J: TRBJ2-3
CDR3: CASSYSSTDTQYF
DNA: TGTGCCAGCAGTTACTCGAGCACAGATACGCAGTATTTT

size: few
V: TRBV7-9
D: -
J: TRBJ2-5
CDR3: CASSQHETQYF
DNA: TGTGCCAGCAGCCAACATGAGACCCAGTACTTC

size: -
V: TRBV2
D: -
J: TRBJ2-1
CDR3: CASSEWRVRIHNEQFF
DNA: TGTGCCAGCAGTGAATGGAGAGTACGTATTCACAATGAGCAGTTCTTC

size: -
V: TRBV27
D: -
J: TRBJ1-5
CDR3: CASSNTGYQPQHF
DNA: TGTGCCAGCAGCAACACAGGGTATCAGCCCCAGCATTTT

size: -
V: TRBV27
D: TRBD2
J: TRBJ2-1
CDR3: CASSFLAGGYNEQFF
DNA: TGTGCCAGCAGTTTTCTGGCGGGGGGGTACAATGAGCAGTTCTTC

size: -
V: TRBV20-1
D: -
J: TRBJ1-2
CDR3: CSAPLFGYTF
DNA: TGCAGTGCTCCCCTGTTCGGCTACACCTTC

size: -
V: TRBV10-3
D: -
J: TRBJ2-7
CDR3: CAISEGGSLYEQYF
DNA: TGTGCCATCAGTGAGGGGGGCAGCCTATACGAGCAGTACTTC

size: -
V: TRBV7-9
D: -
J: TRBJ2-3
CDR3: CASSPTDSKADTQYF
DNA: TGTGCCAGCAGCCCTACCGACTCAAAAGCAGATACGCAGTATTTT

size: -
V: TRBV5-1
D: TRBD2
J: TRBJ2-5
CDR3: CASSLDSGGLQETQYF
DNA: TGCGCCAGCAGCTTGGATAGCGGGGGACTTCAAGAGACCCAGTACTTC

size: -
V: TRBV19
D: TRBD2
J: TRBJ2-1
CDR3: CASSIVPGGNEQFF
DNA: TGTGCCAGTAGTATAGTCCCGGGGGGGAATGAGCAGTTCTTC

size: -
V: TRBV14
D: -
J: TRBJ1-2
CDR3: CASSLTANYGYTF
DNA: TGTGCCAGCAGCCTGACAGCTAACTATGGCTACACCTTC

size: -
V: TRBV29-1
D: TRBD1
J: TRBJ1-1
CDR3: CSVDGQGASEAFF
DNA: TGCAGCGTTGATGGACAGGGGGCGAGTGAAGCTTTCTTT

size: -
V: TRBV9
D: TRBD1
J: TRBJ2-6
CDR3: CASSPGQVASGGANVLTF
DNA: TGTGCCAGCAGCCCGGGACAGGTTGCTTCGGGTGGGGCCAACGTCCTGACTTTC

size: -
V: TRBV7-6
D: -
J: TRBJ2-5
CDR3: CASSPRAWAVRGKETQYF
DNA: TGTGCCAGCAGCCCCCGGGCGTGGGCAGTGAGGGGCAAAGAGACCCAGTACTTC

size: -
V: TRBV30
D: TRBD1
J: TRBJ1-2
CDR3: CAWSMTGEVPYGYTF
DNA: TGTGCCTGGAGTATGACAGGGGAGGTCCCCTATGGCTACACCTTC

size: few
V: TRBV25-1
D: -
J: TRBJ1-2
CDR3: CASGEELANYGYTF
DNA: TGTGCCAGCGGAGAAGAGTTAGCTAACTATGGCTACACCTTC

size: few
V: TRBV14
D: -
J: TRBJ2-1
CDR3: CASSQGADSYNEQFF
DNA: TGTGCCAGCAGCCAAGGAGCAGACTCCTACAATGAGCAGTTCTTC

size: -
V: TRBV7-8
D: TRBD1
J: TRBJ2-7
CDR3: CASSLGQGNYEQYF
DNA: TGTGCCAGCAGCTTGGGACAGGGAAACTACGAGCAGTACTTC

size: -
V: TRBV13
D: -
J: TRBJ2-7
CDR3: CASSAGRYEQYF
DNA: TGTGCCAGCAGCGCAGGTCGGTACGAGCAGTACTTC

size: -
V: TRBV7-9
D: TRBD1
J: TRBJ2-7
CDR3: CATARPGQGISYEQYF
DNA: TGTGCCACCGCCAGACCGGGACAGGGGATTTCATACGAGCAGTACTTC

size: -
V: TRBV9
D: TRBD1
J: TRBJ1-4
CDR3: CASSVGHGTASNEKLFF
DNA: TGTGCCAGCAGCGTAGGCCATGGGACAGCATCGAATGAAAAACTGTTTTTT